The 27 T cell receptor beta chains below come from one sample, sequenced in a study of CD8 T cells in ankylosing spondylitis. These receptors' targets are unknown. Study outcomes and limitations: In ankylosing spondylitis blood, a motif of roughly 8 highly homologous TCR beta variants appeared characteristic.

TCRdb itself ran the 5' RACE reads through MiXCR, one entry per CDR3 protein. Found here are 200,000 to 250,000 distinct CDR3 sequences, about 7% of them singletons; the top ten hold approximately 15%. Sequencing was performed on blood, either unsorted or a sorted T cell fraction (not recorded which). The receptors stem from a male donor with ankylosing spondylitis.

This clonotype was picked up many times. The rearrangement links TRBV6-2 or TRBV6-3 to TRBJ2-1; 12 bases agree with TRBD2. Germline CDR1 reads MNHEY; CDR2 reads SVGEGT. After removal of 0 bases from V and 14 bases from J, the junction contained 2 bases not matched to a gene. This CDR3 spans 13 amino acids. The CDR3 region has the DNA TGTGCCAGCAGTTACTCACGGACTAGCGGGAAGTTCTTC. It is translated as CASSYSRTSGKFF.

This clonotype came up a few times. The rearrangement uses TRBV10-3 and TRBJ2-7, with a tentative D call TRBD2 (6 bases). V was cut by 5 bases and J by 6 bases, with 29 bases left in between. Germline loops: CDR1 ENHRY, CDR2 SYGVKD. The length of the CDR3 is 18 residues. Here the CDR3 reads CAISMGGSTQRGDLEQYF. Written as DNA, the CDR3 is TGTGCCATCAGTATGGGGGGATCGACCCAGCGCGGAGATCTCGAGCAGTACTTC.

This clonotype has at least ten counts. The chain couples TRBV6-2 or TRBV6-3 to TRBJ1-1; D is ambiguous. CDR1 MNHEY and CDR2 SVGEGT come from the germline V gene. The CDR3 contains 15 residues. V was pared by 2 bases and J by 0 bases, with 10 bases between. CDR3: CASSYGVSVNTEAFF. The CDR3 DNA reads TGTGCCAGCAGTTACGGGGTCTCAGTGAACACTGAAGCTTTCTTT.

Many counts were recorded for this clonotype. This rearrangement joins TRBV29-1 to TRBJ2-2; 8 bases agree with TRBD1. V gave up 1 base and J gave up 5 bases; unmatched junction bases: 6. This CDR3 contains 15 residues. CDR1 SQVTM and CDR2 ANQGSEA come from the germline V gene. CDR3 DNA sequence: TGCAGCGTTGAAGGGGGCCAGGGGGCGACCGGGGAGCTGTTTTTT. Amino acid sequence: CSVEGGQGATGELFF.

This clonotype was picked up many times. V and J are TRBV7-6 and TRBJ1-1; D unclear. The length of the CDR3 is 12 residues. CDR1 and CDR2 from the germline V gene are SGHVS and FNYEAQ. Between the trimmed V and J ends, which lost 2 bases and 11 bases, there was a span of 12 bases. In DNA, the CDR3 is TGTGCCAGCAGCTTAAATGGGGTATTCGCTTTCTTT. Encoded protein: CASSLNGVFAFF. Variable domain in full (rest from reference TRBV7-6 and TRBJ1-1): GAGVSQSPRYKVTKRGQDVALRCDPISGHVSLYWYRQALGQGPEFLTYFNYEAQQDKSGLPNDRFSAERPEGSISTLTIQRTEQRDSAMYRCASSLNGVFAFFGQGTRLTVV.

The sample holds a few counts of this clonotype. The chain is built from TRBV6-1 and TRBJ2-3; perhaps TRBD2 as D (5 bases). The CDR3 covers 15 residues. V was pared by 7 bases and J by 3 bases, with 17 bases between. The germline V gene has CDR1 MNHNS and CDR2 SASEGT. CDR3 bases: TGTGCCAGCAAAACTTTCGGACTGATAACAGATACGCAGTATTTT. Its protein is CASKTFGLITDTQYF.

This clonotype was counted many times. The genes are TRBV27 and TRBJ2-1; D gene uncertain. With 0 bases removed from V and 2 bases from J, the gap between germline ends came to 2 bases. This CDR3 spans 13 amino acids. The germline V gene encodes CDR1 MNHEY and CDR2 SMNVEV (reference sequence). The CDR3 here is CASSLSPYNEQFF. In DNA, the CDR3 is TGTGCCAGCAGTTTATCGCCCTACAATGAGCAGTTCTTC.

In this sample, this clonotype turned up many times. The chain couples TRBV5-1 to TRBJ2-3; 8 bases line up with TRBD2. The CDR3 extends over 17 amino acids. Per germline, CDR1 SGHRS and CDR2 YFSETQ. V was clipped by 3 bases and J by 0 bases; unmatched bases: 9. In DNA form, the CDR3 reads TGCGCCAGCAGCTACCCCCGGGGGGGCTCTAGCACAGATACGCAGTATTTT. Translated, it gives CASSYPRGGSSTDTQYF. The entire variable domain, with the rest obtained from reference TRBV5-1 and TRBJ2-3, is as follows: KAGVTQTPRYLIKTRGQQVTLSCSPISGHRSVSWYQQTPGQGLQFLFEYFSETQRNKGNFPGRFSGRQFSNSRSEMNVSTLELGDSALYLCASSYPRGGSSTDTQYFGPGTRLTVL.

This clonotype showed up just a few times. The genes are TRBV19 and TRBJ2-6; D may be TRBD1 or TRBD2 (5 bases each). Trimming shortened V by 8 bases and J by 3 bases, and 11 bases separated the two germline ends. This CDR3 is 14 amino acids long. Germline CDR1 LNHDA, CDR2 SQIVND (reference sequence). CDR3 residues: CASGGVGGANVLTF. The CDR3 DNA is TGTGCCAGTGGGGGAGTCGGTGGGGCCAACGTCCTGACTTTC.

This clonotype was seen at least ten times. Here the CDR3 reads CASSHRGSSGYTF. The CDR3 coding sequence is TGTGCCAGCAGCCACAGGGGGAGTTCTGGCTACACCTTC. This chain joins TRBV5-8 and TRBJ1-2, with 8 nucleotides matching TRBD1. Germline V gene sequence: CDR1 SGHTS, CDR2 YDEGEE. V lost 4 bases and J lost 7; bases outside the gene matches: 6. The CDR3 is 13 residues long. The variable domain in full, with the rest retrieved from reference TRBV5-8 and TRBJ1-2, is EAGVTQSPTHLIKTRGQQATLRCSPISGHTSVYWYQQALGLGLQFLLWYDEGEERNRGNFPPRFSGRQFPNYSSELNVNALELEDSALYLCASSHRGSSGYTFGSGTRLTVV.

At least ten counts were recorded for this clonotype. The rearrangement uses TRBV15 and TRBJ2-1; 10 bases line up with TRBD2. The germline V gene has CDR1 LNHNV and CDR2 YYDKDF (reference sequence). The CDR3 is 16 residues long. With V trimmed by 0 bases and J by 8 bases, 7 bases remained unmatched. The CDR3 DNA follows: TGTGCCACCAGCAGAGATGCGGGACTAGCGTTCGATGAGCAGTTCTTC. Protein: CATSRDAGLAFDEQFF.

The sample holds a few counts of this clonotype. V usage is TRBV7-9 and J usage is TRBJ2-5; D not resolved. The length of the CDR3 is 15 residues. CDR1 is SEHNR, CDR2 FQNEAQ, per germline (reference sequence). The germline V and J ends were trimmed by 1 base and 1 base, with 10 bases remaining between them. CDR3 in amino acids: CASSLGGQPQETQYF. CDR3 DNA sequence: TGTGCCAGCAGCTTAGGCGGCCAGCCCCAAGAGACCCAGTACTTC.

This clonotype has more than one count but fewer than ten. This sequence joins TRBV20-1 and TRBJ1-2; possibly TRBD1 for D (5 bases). The V end lost 6 bases, the J end lost 5 bases, and 19 bases lay between the germline ends. In germline, CDR1 is DFQATT, CDR2 SNEGSKA (reference sequence). The CDR3 length is 14 residues. As DNA, the CDR3 is TGCAGTGCGCCACCGGGGACTTGGGTTTATGGCTACACCTTC. It codes for CSAPPGTWVYGYTF.

Many counts were recorded for this clonotype. This sequence joins TRBV12-3 or TRBV12-4 and TRBJ1-5; D is unclear. Trimming pared 5 bases from V and 2 bases from J, leaving 13 bases between. This CDR3 has 15 residues. CDR3 coding DNA: TGTGCCAGCAGTCTCGCCGACGGAGGCAATCAGCCCCAGCATTTT. It codes for CASSLADGGNQPQHF.

This clonotype was counted ten times or more. The chain uses TRBV7-8 and TRBJ2-7; the D is unclear. The V and J ends lost 5 bases and 3 bases respectively, with 11 bases between them. CDR1 and CDR2 from the germline V gene are SGHVS and FQNEAQ. The CDR3 runs to 13 residues. For the CDR3, the DNA is TGTGCCAGCAGCGCCGGTACTCGCTACGAGCAGTACTTC. This gives the protein CASSAGTRYEQYF.

This clonotype came up many times. V gene TRBV12-3 or TRBV12-4 combines with J gene TRBJ2-1, with D perhaps matching TRBD2 (5 bases). Trimming pared 1 base from V and 9 bases from J, leaving 13 bases between. This CDR3 region has 14 residues. CDR3 sequence reads: CASSLDSAGGEQFF. In nucleotides, the CDR3 is TGTGCCAGCAGTTTAGATTCGGCAGGAGGTGAGCAGTTCTTC.

The chain is built from TRBV7-6 and TRBJ2-1; TRBD2 agrees at 8 bases. The CDR3 covers 15 residues. Germline assignment: CDR1 SGHVS and CDR2 FNYEAQ. V was clipped by 4 bases and J by 6 bases; unmatched bases: 8. The CDR3: CASSYPGGAPNEQFF. The CDR3 DNA reads TGTGCCAGCAGCTACCCCGGGGGGGCCCCCAATGAGCAGTTCTTC. Supplemented by reference TRBV7-6 and TRBJ2-1, the full variable domain reads GAGVSQSPRYKVTKRGQDVALRCDPISGHVSLYWYRQALGQGPEFLTYFNYEAQQDKSGLPNDRFSAERPEGSISTLTIQRTEQRDSAMYRCASSYPGGAPNEQFFGPGTRLTVL.

There are a few counts of this clonotype. The chain carries TRBV20-1 and TRBJ2-7; D call uncertain. CDR1 is DFQATT and CDR2 is SNEGSKA in the germline V gene (reference sequence). The CDR3 has 14 residues. Trimming removed 1 base from V and 0 bases from J, with 10 bases in between. DNA for the CDR3: TGCAGTGCTAGAGGGCAGACGCTCTCCTACGAGCAGTACTTC. Protein sequence: CSARGQTLSYEQYF.

The rearrangement links TRBV10-3 to TRBJ2-7; 7 bases align to TRBD1. This CDR3 spans 12 amino acids. The trim removed 11 bases at V and 2 bases at J, leaving 6 bases unmatched. From germline, CDR1 is ENHRY and CDR2 SYGVKD. CDR3 amino acids: CAVGQETYEQYF. The DNA for the CDR3 is TGTGCCGTCGGACAGGAGACCTACGAGCAGTACTTC.

This clonotype was observed a handful of times. The J gene is TRBJ2-3, the V gene TRBV7-9; 9 positions match TRBD1. The CDR3 length is 15 residues. The germline V gene encodes CDR1 SEHNR and CDR2 FQNEAQ (reference sequence). Trimming removed 3 bases from V and 4 bases from J; junction bases left unmatched: 5. CDR3 bases: TGTGCCAGCAGCTTTCGGGACAGGGACCCAGATACGCAGTATTTT. Translation: CASSFRDRDPDTQYF.

The chain is built from TRBV19 and TRBJ1-1; 9 nucleotides match TRBD1. The CDR3 has 14 residues. Germline CDR1 is LNHDA and CDR2 is SQIVND (reference sequence). J gave up 7 bases and V 4 bases, and 7 bases lay outside the gene matches. CDR3 in amino acids: CASSTTRDRVEAFF. The CDR3 DNA is TGTGCCAGTAGTACCACCCGGGACAGGGTTGAAGCTTTCTTT.

With regard to this clonotype: With a much larger clone just one base away, this may be a read error. The V and J genes are TRBV9 and TRBJ1-1, with 10 bases aligning to TRBD1. The CDR3 consists of 15 residues. Looked up from germline, CDR1 is SGDLS and CDR2 is YYNGEE. The CDR3 region is CASSVEGTGETEALF. In nucleotides, the CDR3 is TGTGCCAGCAGCGTAGAGGGGACAGGGGAAACTGAAGCTCTCTTT.

This clonotype was found a few times. The chain is built from TRBV12-2 and TRBJ2-1. TRBV12-2 is tagged as a pseudogene. The CDR3 is 15 residues long. The CDR3 sequence: CASRFLDHSYNEQFF. CDR3 DNA sequence: TGTGCAAGTCGCTTTTTGGACCACTCCTACAATGAGCAGTTCTTC.

This clonotype was seen a few times. The J gene is TRBJ2-7, the V gene TRBV20-1, with 10 bases matching TRBD2. Losses at the gene ends were 6 bases for V and 3 bases for J; bases not matched to a gene: 8. The CDR3 is 14 residues long. Germline CDR1 reads DFQATT; CDR2 reads SNEGSKA (reference sequence). The CDR3 is CSAATGTSVYEQYF. Written as DNA, the CDR3 is TGCAGTGCGGCCACCGGGACTAGCGTCTACGAGCAGTACTTC.

This chain uses TRBV4-3 with TRBJ1-6; perhaps TRBD1 as D (6 bases). Germline lookup yields CDR1 LGHNA and CDR2 YSLEER. The CDR3 consists of 15 residues. V was shortened by 5 bases and J by 7 bases, with 15 bases between the two germline ends. CDR3 coding DNA: TGCGCCAGCAGCATTCGGACAGCGGCGAATTCACCCCTCCACTTT. Its protein is CASSIRTAANSPLHF.

This clonotype was seen at least ten times. This chain joins TRBV20-1 and TRBJ1-5; D call uncertain. Trimming took 3 bases from V and 0 from J, leaving 12 bases between them. The CDR3 runs 15 residues. From germline, CDR1 is DFQATT and CDR2 SNEGSKA (reference sequence). In nucleotides, the CDR3 is TGCAGTGCTAGCCTGAACCAGTATAGCAATCAGCCCCAGCATTTT. Translated, it gives CSASLNQYSNQPQHF.

In its sample, this clonotype was seen a few times. V is TRBV6-2 or TRBV6-3 and J is TRBJ2-7; tentative D call: TRBD2 (6 bases). Germline V gene data show CDR1 as MNHEY and CDR2 as SVGEGT. This CDR3 is 15 amino acids long. Between the trimmed V and J ends, which lost 6 bases and 4 bases, there was a span of 19 bases. Written as DNA, the CDR3 is TGTGCCAGCAGCATACCCGGGACTCCCCCGTACGAGCAGTACTTC. This encodes CASSIPGTPPYEQYF.